This TCR beta chain was observed in a study of Ad26.COV2.S vaccination and SARS-CoV-2 variants. Study results and caveats: Those who received vaccine or placebo ended up with similar non-spike TCR breadth. Measures of TCR breadth and depth may have fallen short of total T cell responses. Once vaccination had occurred, spike-specific CD8+ and CD4+ T cell responses reportedly showed substantial breadth.

Indicated treatment: roughly 20 received Ad26.COV2.S at low or high dose, single or two shots; about 5 received placebo; per-sample allocation not given. Samples came from day 63 after the first vaccine or placebo injection. SARS-CoV-2 spike from the Wuhan strain was encoded by the vaccine, an Ad26 vector. Using immunoSEQ multiplex PCR, the repertoire was profiled, and TCRdb retains in-frame clones only, with some absent. The data show around 320,000 clones, 70% to 90% seen once. Concerning this clone: No antigen is known for it.

The CDR3 is 13 residues long. Trimming stripped 4 bases from V and 4 bases from J, with 11 bases between. The V gene's germline CDR1 is MNHEY and CDR2 SVGAGI. The source material was peripheral blood, sampled in a trial of Ad26.COV2.S vaccine versus placebo. The TCR comes from a person between 18 and 65 years old who received the Ad26.COV2.S COVID-19 vaccine or a placebo. The V call is TRBV6-5, the J call TRBJ2-7; D is ambiguous. The CDR3 loop reads CASSFRIRYEQYF. CDR3 nucleotides: TGTGCCAGCAGTTTTCGGATACGGTACGAGCAGTACTTC.